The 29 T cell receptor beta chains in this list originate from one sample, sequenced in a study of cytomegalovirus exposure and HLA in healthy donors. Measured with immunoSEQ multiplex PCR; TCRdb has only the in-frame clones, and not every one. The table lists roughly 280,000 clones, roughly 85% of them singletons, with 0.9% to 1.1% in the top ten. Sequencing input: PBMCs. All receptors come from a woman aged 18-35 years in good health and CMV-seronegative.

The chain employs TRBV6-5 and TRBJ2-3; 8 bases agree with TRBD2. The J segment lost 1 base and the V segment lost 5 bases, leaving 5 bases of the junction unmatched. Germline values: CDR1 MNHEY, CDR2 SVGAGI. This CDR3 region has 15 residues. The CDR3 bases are TGTGCCAGCAGTCAGATCGGGGGGGGCACAGATACGCAGTATTTT. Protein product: CASSQIGGGTDTQYF.

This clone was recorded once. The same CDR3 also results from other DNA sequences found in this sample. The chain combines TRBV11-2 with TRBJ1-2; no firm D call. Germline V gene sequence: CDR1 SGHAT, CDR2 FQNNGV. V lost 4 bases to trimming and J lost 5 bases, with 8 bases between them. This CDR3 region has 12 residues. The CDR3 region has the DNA TGTGCCAGCAGCTCCGACGGGTATGGCTACACCTTC. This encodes CASSSDGYGYTF.

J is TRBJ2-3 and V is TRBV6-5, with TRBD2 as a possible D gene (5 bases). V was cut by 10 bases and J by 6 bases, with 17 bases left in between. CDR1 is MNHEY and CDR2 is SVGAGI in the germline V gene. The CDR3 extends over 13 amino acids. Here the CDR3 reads CATNSYTGDTQYF. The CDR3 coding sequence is TGTGCCACCAACAGTTACACGGGGGATACGCAGTATTTT.

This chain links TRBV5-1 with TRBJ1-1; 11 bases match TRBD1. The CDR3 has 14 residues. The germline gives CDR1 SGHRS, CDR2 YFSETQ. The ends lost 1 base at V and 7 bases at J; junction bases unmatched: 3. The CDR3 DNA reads TGCGCCAGCAGCTTGTGGGACAGGGGGAGTGAAGCTTTCTTT. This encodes CASSLWDRGSEAFF. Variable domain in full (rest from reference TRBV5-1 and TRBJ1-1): KAGVTQTPRYLIKTRGQQVTLSCSPISGHRSVSWYQQTPGQGLQFLFEYFSETQRNKGNFPGRFSGRQFSNSRSEMNVSTLELGDSALYLCASSLWDRGSEAFFGQGTRLTVV.

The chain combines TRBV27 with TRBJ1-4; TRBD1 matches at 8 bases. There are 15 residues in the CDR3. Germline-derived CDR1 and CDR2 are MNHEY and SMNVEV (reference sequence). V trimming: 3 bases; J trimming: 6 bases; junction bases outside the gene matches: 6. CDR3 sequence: CASSFQQGGYEKLFF. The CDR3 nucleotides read TGTGCCAGCAGTTTCCAACAGGGGGGGTATGAAAAACTGTTTTTT.

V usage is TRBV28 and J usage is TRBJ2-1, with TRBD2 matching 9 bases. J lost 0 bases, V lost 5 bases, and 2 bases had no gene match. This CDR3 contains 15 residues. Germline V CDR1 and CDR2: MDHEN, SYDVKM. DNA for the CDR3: TGTGCCAGCAGTAGCGGGGGGTCCTCCTACAATGAGCAGTTCTTC. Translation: CASSSGGSSYNEQFF.

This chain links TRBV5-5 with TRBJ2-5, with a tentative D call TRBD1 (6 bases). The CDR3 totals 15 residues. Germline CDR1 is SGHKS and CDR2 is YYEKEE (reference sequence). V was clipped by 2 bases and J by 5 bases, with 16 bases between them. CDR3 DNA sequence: TGTGCCAGCAGCTTTGGGCAGGGGAATGGGGAGACCCAGTACTTC. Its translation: CASSFGQGNGETQYF.

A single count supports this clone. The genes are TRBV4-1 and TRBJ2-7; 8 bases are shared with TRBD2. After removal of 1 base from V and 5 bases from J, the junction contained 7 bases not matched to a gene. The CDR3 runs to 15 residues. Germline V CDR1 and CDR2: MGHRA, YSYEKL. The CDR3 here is CASSQVPGGENEQYF. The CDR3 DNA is TGCGCCAGCAGCCAAGTTCCCGGGGGGGAAAACGAGCAGTACTTC.

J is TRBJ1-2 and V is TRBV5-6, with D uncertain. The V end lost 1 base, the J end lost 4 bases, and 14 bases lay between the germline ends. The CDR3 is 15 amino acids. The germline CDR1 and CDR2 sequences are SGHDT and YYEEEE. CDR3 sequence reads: CASSLKSRRSYGYTF. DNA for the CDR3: TGTGCCAGCAGCTTGAAGTCGAGACGGAGCTATGGCTACACCTTC.

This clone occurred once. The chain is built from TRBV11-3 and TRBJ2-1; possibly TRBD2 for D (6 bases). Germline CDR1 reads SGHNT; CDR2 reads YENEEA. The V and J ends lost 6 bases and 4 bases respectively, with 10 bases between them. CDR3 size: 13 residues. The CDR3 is CASSLEGYNEQFF. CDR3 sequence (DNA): TGTGCCAGCAGTCTGGAGGGATACAATGAGCAGTTCTTC.

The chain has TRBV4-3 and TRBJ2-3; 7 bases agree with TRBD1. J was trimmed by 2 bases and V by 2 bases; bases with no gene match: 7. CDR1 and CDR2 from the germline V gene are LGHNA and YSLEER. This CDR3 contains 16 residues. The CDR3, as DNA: TGCGCCAGCAGCCAACTCAGGACAGGATACACAGATACGCAGTATTTT. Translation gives CASSQLRTGYTDTQYF.

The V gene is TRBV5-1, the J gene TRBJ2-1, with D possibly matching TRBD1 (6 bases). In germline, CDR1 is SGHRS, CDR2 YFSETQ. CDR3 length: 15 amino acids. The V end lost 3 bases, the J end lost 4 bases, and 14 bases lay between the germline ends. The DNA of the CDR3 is TGCGCCAGCAGCTCGGACAGACCCCGTTACAATGAGCAGTTCTTC. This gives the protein CASSSDRPRYNEQFF.

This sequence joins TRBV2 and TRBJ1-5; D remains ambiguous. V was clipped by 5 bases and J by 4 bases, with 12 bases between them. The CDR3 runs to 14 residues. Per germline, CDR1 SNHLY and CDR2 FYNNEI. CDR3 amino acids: CASSSDISNQPQHF. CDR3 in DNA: TGTGCCAGCAGTTCCGACATATCAAATCAGCCCCAGCATTTT.

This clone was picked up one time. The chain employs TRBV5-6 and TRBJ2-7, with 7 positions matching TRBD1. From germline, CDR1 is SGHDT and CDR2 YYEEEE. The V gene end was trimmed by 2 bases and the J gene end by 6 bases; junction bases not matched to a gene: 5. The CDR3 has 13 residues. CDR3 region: CASSFDRVPEQYF. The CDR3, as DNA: TGTGCCAGCAGCTTTGACAGGGTTCCCGAGCAGTACTTC.

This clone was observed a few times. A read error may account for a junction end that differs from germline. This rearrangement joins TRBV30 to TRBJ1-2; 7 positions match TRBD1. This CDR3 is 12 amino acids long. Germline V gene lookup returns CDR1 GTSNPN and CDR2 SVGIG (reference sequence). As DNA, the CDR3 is TGTGCCTGGAGTCCCCCTCGTTCGGGGACAGACTTC. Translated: CAWSPPRSGTDF.

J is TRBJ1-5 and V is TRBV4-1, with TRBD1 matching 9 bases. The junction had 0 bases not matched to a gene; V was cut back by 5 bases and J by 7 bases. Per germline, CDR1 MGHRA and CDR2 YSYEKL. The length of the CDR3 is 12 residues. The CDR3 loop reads CASSGTGQPQHF. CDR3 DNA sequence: TGCGCCAGCAGCGGGACAGGGCAGCCCCAGCATTTT.

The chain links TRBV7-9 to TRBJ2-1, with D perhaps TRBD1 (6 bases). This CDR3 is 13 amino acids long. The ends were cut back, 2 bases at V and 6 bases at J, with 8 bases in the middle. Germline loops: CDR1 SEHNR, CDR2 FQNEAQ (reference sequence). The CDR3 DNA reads TGTGCCAGCAGCTTAACAGGGTTCAATGAGCAGTTCTTC. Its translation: CASSLTGFNEQFF.

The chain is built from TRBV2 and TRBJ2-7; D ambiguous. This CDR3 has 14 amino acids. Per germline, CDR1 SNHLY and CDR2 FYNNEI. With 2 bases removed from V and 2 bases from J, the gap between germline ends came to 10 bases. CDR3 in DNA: TGTGCCAGCAGTGAATGGTACAGCCCCTACGAGCAGTACTTC. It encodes CASSEWYSPYEQYF.

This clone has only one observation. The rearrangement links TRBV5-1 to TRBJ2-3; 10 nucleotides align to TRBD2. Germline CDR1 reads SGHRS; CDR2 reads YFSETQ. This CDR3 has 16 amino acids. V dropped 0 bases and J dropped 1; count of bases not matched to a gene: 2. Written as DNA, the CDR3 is TGCGCCAGCAGCTTGGCCGGGACTAGCGGCACAGATACGCAGTATTTT. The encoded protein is CASSLAGTSGTDTQYF.

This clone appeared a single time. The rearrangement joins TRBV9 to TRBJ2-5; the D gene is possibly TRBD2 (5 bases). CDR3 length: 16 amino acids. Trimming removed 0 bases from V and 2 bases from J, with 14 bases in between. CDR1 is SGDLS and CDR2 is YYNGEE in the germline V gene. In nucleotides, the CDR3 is TGTGCCAGCAGCGTAGAGGACTTCAATGTGCAAGAGACCCAGTACTTC. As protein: CASSVEDFNVQETQYF.

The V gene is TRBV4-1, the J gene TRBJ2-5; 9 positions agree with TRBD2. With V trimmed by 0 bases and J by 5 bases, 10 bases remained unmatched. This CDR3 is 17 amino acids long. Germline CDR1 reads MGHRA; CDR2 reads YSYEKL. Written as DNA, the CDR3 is TGCGCCAGCAGCCAAGACGGGGCGGGAGGGCCGAGGGAGACCCAGTACTTC. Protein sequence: CASSQDGAGGPRETQYF.

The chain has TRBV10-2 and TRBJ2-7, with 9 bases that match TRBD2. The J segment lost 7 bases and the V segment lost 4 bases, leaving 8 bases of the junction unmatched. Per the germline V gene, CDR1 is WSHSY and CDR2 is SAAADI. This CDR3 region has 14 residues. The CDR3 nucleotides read TGCGCCAGCAGTGTCCGACTAGCGGTCTCGGAGCAGTACTTC. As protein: CASSVRLAVSEQYF.

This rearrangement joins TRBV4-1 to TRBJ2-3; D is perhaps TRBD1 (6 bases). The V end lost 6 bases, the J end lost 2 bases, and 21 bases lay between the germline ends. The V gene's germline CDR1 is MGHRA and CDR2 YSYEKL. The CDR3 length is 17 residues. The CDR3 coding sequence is TGCGCCAGCAGGACAGTGGGACGACAGGCCAACACAGATACGCAGTATTTT. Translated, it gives CASRTVGRQANTDTQYF.

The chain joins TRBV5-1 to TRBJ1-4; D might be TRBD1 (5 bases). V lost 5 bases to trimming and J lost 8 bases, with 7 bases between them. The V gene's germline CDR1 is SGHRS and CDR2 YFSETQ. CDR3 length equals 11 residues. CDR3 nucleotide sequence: TGCGCCAGCAGACAGGCAGAAAAACTGTTTTTT. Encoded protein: CASRQAEKLFF.

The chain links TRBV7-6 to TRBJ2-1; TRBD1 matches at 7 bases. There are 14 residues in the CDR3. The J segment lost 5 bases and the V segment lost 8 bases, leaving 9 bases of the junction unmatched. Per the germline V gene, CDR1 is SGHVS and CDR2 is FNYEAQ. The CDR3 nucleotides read TGTGCCAGCGGCCAGGGGGTTCCCCACAATGAGCAGTTCTTC. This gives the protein CASGQGVPHNEQFF. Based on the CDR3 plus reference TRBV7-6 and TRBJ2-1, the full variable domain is GAGVSQSPRYKVTKRGQDVALRCDPISGHVSLYWYRQALGQGPEFLTYFNYEAQQDKSGLPNDRFSAERPEGSISTLTIQRTEQRDSAMYRCASGQGVPHNEQFFGPGTRLTVL.

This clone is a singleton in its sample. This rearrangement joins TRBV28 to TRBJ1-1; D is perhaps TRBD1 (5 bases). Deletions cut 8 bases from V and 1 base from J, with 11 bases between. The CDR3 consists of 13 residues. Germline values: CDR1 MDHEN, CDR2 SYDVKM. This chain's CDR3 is CASSAGSNTEAFF. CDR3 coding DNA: TGTGCCAGCTCCGCAGGGTCGAACACTGAAGCTTTCTTT.

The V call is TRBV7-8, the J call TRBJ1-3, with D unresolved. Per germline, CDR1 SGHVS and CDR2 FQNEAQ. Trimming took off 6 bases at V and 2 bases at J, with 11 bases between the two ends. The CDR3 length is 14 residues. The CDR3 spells CASSDSRAGNTIYF. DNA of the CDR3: TGTGCCAGCAGTGATTCGAGGGCTGGAAACACCATATATTTT.

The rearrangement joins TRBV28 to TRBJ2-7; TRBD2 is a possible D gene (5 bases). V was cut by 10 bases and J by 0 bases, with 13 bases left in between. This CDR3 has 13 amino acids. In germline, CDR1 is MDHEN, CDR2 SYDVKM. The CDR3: CATREDSSYEQYF. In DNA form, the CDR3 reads TGTGCCACCCGGGAAGATAGCTCCTACGAGCAGTACTTC.

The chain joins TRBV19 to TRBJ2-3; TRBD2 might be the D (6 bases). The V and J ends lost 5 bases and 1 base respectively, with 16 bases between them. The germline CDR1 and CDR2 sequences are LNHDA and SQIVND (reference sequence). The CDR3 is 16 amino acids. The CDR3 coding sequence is TGTGCCAGTAGTTCCTTTCCTCGCGGGGGCACAGATACGCAGTATTTT. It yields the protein CASSSFPRGGTDTQYF.